These 9 T cell receptor beta chains came from one sample sequenced in a study of CD8 T cells in Susac syndrome. Random-hexamer reverse transcription was applied to about 0.5 to 1 ug RNA. TCRdb processed the immunoSEQ multiplex PCR reads anew with MiXCR; each CDR3 protein has one entry. The repertoire holds a few hundred thousand distinct CDR3 sequences, with under 95% as singletons. The sequencing sample was made of CD4+ T cells from PBMCs. All receptors derive from a human donor with multiple sclerosis.

The J gene is TRBJ2-1, the V gene TRBV6-5, with a tentative D call TRBD2 (5 bases). The germline V gene encodes CDR1 MNHEY and CDR2 SVGAGI. Trimming left V 7 bases short and J 5 bases short, with 15 bases between. The CDR3 contains 14 residues. The CDR3 DNA is TGTGCCAGCACGGCGGAGCGGATGGACAATGAGCAGTTCTTC. This gives the protein CASTAERMDNEQFF.

J is TRBJ1-1 and V is TRBV7-9, with a tentative D call TRBD1 (5 bases). The CDR3 loop spans 14 amino acids. CDR1 is SEHNR, CDR2 FQNEAQ, per germline (reference sequence). V shed 5 bases and J shed 1 base, with 11 bases lying between them. Written as DNA, the CDR3 is TGTGCCAGCAGCCCCCGCCAGGGGAACACTGAAGCTTTCTTT. It specifies CASSPRQGNTEAFF.

The chain recombines TRBV29-1 with TRBJ2-5; a weak D match, TRBD1 (5 bases). V dropped 4 bases and J dropped 3 bases, with 9 bases sitting between them. This CDR3 is 12 amino acids long. The germline gives CDR1 SQVTM, CDR2 ANQGSEA. The CDR3 region is CSVGKGEETQYF. CDR3 DNA sequence: TGCAGCGTTGGCAAAGGGGAAGAGACCCAGTACTTC.

The V call is TRBV29-1, the J call TRBJ2-5, with 7 bases lining up with TRBD1. This CDR3 contains 13 residues. In germline, CDR1 is SQVTM, CDR2 ANQGSEA. J lost 2 bases, V lost 1 base, and 1 base had no gene match. The DNA of the CDR3 is TGCAGCGTTGAAGGGGACAGACAAGAGACCCAGTACTTC. Protein product: CSVEGDRQETQYF.

The rearrangement joins TRBV7-2 to TRBJ1-1; D uncertain. The germline gives CDR1 SGHTA, CDR2 FQGNSA. This CDR3 has 13 residues. V was clipped by 6 bases and J by 1 base, with 9 bases between them. The CDR3 is CASRPYTNTEAFF. In DNA form, the CDR3 reads TGTGCCAGCAGACCTTATACGAACACTGAAGCTTTCTTT. Full variable domain (missing parts from reference TRBV7-2 and TRBJ1-1): GAGVSQSPSNKVTEKGKDVELRCDPISGHTALYWYRQSLGQGLEFLIYFQGNSAPDKSGLPSDRFSAERTGGSVSTLTIQRTQQEDSAVYLCASRPYTNTEAFFGQGTRLTVV.

This chain's CDR3 is CAWSGWGSGELFF. The CDR3 DNA reads as TGTGCCTGGAGTGGGTGGGGATCCGGGGAGCTGTTTTTT. The chain links TRBV30 to TRBJ2-2, with D hard to call. This CDR3 is 13 amino acids long. The germline V gene encodes CDR1 GTSNPN and CDR2 SVGIG (reference sequence). The V end was cut by 1 base, the J end by 6 bases, with 9 bases between. Variable domain in full (rest from reference TRBV30 and TRBJ2-2): SQTIHQWPATLVQPVGSPLSLECTVEGTSNPNLYWYRQAAGRGLQLLFYSVGIGQISSEVPQNLSASRPQDRQFILSSKKLLLSDSGFYLCAWSGWGSGELFFGEGSRLTVL.

CDR3 region: CASSLGGGGQGVRNTEAFF. As DNA, the CDR3 is TGTGCCAGCAGTTTAGGAGGTGGTGGGCAGGGGGTAAGAAACACTGAAGCTTTCTTT. V and J are TRBV12-3 or TRBV12-4 and TRBJ1-1, with TRBD1 matching over 7 bases. CDR3 length: 19 amino acids. Trimming took 1 base from V and 2 from J; bases not matched to a gene: 16.

The genes are TRBV29-1 and TRBJ2-7; D ambiguous. V shed 1 base and J shed 2 bases, with 12 bases lying between them. Germline V gene data show CDR1 as SQVTM and CDR2 as ANQGSEA. The CDR3 totals 14 residues. CDR3 protein: CSVEAEGPPYEQYF. CDR3 coding DNA: TGCAGCGTTGAAGCGGAAGGGCCTCCCTACGAGCAGTACTTC.

This chain uses TRBV7-9 with TRBJ2-7, with D unresolved. Germline values: CDR1 SEHNR, CDR2 FQNEAQ (reference sequence). Trimming cost V 5 bases and J 4 bases, with 18 bases left between them. The CDR3 spans 15 residues. The CDR3 sequence: CASSSPVGRRYEQYF. The CDR3 bases are TGTGCCAGCAGCAGTCCCGTTGGGCGAAGGTACGAGCAGTACTTC.